This TCR beta chain was sequenced in a study of CD8 T cells in Susac syndrome. It was with random hexamers that roughly 0.45 to 1 ug RNA was reverse transcribed. Amplification of TCR beta CDR3 was carried out by immunoSEQ multiplex PCR, which covered 54 Vbeta and 13 Jbeta segments. TCRdb used MiXCR to reprocess the immunoSEQ multiplex PCR reads, holding one entry per CDR3 protein. The sample yields 170,000 or so distinct CDR3 sequences, around 93% seen once. In contrast to the negatively isolated CD8+ and CD4+ T cells, TEMRA cells were FACS-enriched. The CDR3 length is 13 residues. J was trimmed by 3 bases and V by 4 bases; bases with no gene match: 3. Per germline, CDR1 SQVTM and CDR2 ANQGSEA.

Sequences were obtained from CD4+ T cells from PBMCs. The chain combines TRBV29-1 with TRBJ2-1, with TRBD1 matching 7 bases. The sequence derives from a human donor with multiple sclerosis. The DNA for the CDR3 is TGCAGCGTTGCCGGGACAGTCTACAATGAGCAGTTCTTC. This sequence encodes CSVAGTVYNEQFF.